This T cell receptor (beta chain) was recovered during a study of beta chain features in type 1 diabetes listed by TCRdb under 2018. Regarding the complete study: Mean age, gender distribution, total cell number and subset yield did not differ between patients and healthy donors. Regulatory and stem cell-like memory subsets were isolated from only 8 patients and about eight healthy donors, whereas naive and central memory subsets came from all 30 or so donors. A total of approximately 100,000,000 sorted cells were examined across all samples, and the number of cells per subset was strongly correlated with RNA yield. The study compared TCRB repertoires of sorted circulating CD4+ T cell subsets between recently diagnosed type 1 diabetes patients and matched healthy donors.

There are many counts of this clone. It has no known antigen specificity. Base qualities are not provided; no much larger clone lies one nucleotide away. The CDR3 goes from the cysteine to the phenylalanine over 13 residues. The read is trimmed to its CDR3 DNA, 39 bases read in frame from base 1. CDR1 is given as SGDLS and CDR2 as YYNGEE, both from the germline V gene. V loses 0 bases, J loses 5 bases, and the germline ends lie 8 bases apart. Study-level results and caveats: Naive, central memory and regulatory TCRB repertoires appeared to be more similar among patients than among healthy donors. Shorter templates might be favored by PCR, yet because patient and control samples were amplified and corrected together, any such skew would affect both groups equally. In all four CD4+ subsets, TCRB CDR3 length was moderately but significantly shorter in type 1 diabetes patients. Because small numbers of individuals were included in the HLA sub-analyses, any influence of HLA type on TCRB rearrangement was left unresolved. Because cDNA was sequenced instead of genomic DNA, highly expressing activated cells could be over-represented, though the groups showed no difference in activation or CD3 levels. Patients with type 1 diabetes made fewer insertions and deleted more nucleotides at VDJ recombination sites, implying thymic rearrangement abnormalities.

A single peripheral blood draw of approximately 100 mL on average was collected from each donor into heparinised tubes. Using a panel that included CD45RO, CCR7, CD25, CD127, CD95 and CD27, naive, central memory, regulatory and stem cell-like memory CD4+ T cells were sorted on a BD FACSAria II. Purity was above 95% for every sorted population. PBMCs were isolated right away by Lymphoprep density gradient centrifugation and were stained directly, without culture. To minimize batch effects, samples were stained and sorted in pairs, one healthy donor with one patient per experiment. The entire amount of isolated RNA was reverse transcribed using the High Capacity cDNA Reverse Transcription Kit, so the sequenced TCRB transcripts were expressed ones. Naive, central memory and regulatory T cell samples underwent deep immunoSEQ sequencing, averaging about 3.57 million total reads per sample. Sorted cells were lysed in RLT buffer and RNA was extracted with DNase-treated RNeasy Micro or Mini kits, depending on cell number. To prevent cross-contamination, each cell subset was processed individually, whereas patient and healthy donor samples were processed jointly. The immunoSEQ multiplex PCR was used to amplify TCRB sequences from cDNA, generating 87-bp fragments that spanned the CDR3 region. Sequencing of the amplicons was performed on the Illumina HiSeq platform. In the paper's pipeline: PCR bias was corrected computationally using synthetic template baselines, and reads within Hamming distance 2 were collapsed, with unmergeable singletons discarded. Reads were aligned against IMGT to assign V, D and J genes, CDR3 length and insertions or deletions at six rearrangement sites. Within each subset, clonotype counts were normalized to the number of sorted cells before true diversity and Gini coefficients were calculated with the tcR R package. Repertoire sharing was quantified using the overlap coefficient calculated on TCRB nucleotide sequences. As a proxy for the pre-selection repertoire, out-of-frame TCRB sequences from naive cells were analyzed. Held by TCRdb, this immuneACCESS table contains in-frame sequences only and omits some clones. Under half of the omission traces to an unresolved V gene where checked; the cause of the rest is unknown. V, J and clone size were drawn from that table, and D and trimming were deduced from the DNA. The sample table lists some 150,000 clones, 8% to 13% of them with a count of one. Of the sample, 1.3% falls within the top ten clones.

The specimen sequenced was naive CD4+ T cells from blood. The cell subset or site label of this sample denotes: true naive CD4+ T cells. The chain employs TRBV9 and TRBJ2-5, with no confidently assigned D gene. The TCR originated in a man between 18 and 29 years old in good health. The CDR3 reads CASSVDLRETQYF. The nucleotide sequence is TGTGCCAGCAGCGTAGACCTCAGGGAGACCCAGTACTTC. The CDR3 plus the reference TRBV9 and TRBJ2-5 genes for the other parts give the full variable domain: DSGVTQTPKHLITATGQRVTLRCSPRSGDLSVYWYQQSLDQGLQFLIQYYNGEERAKGNILERFSAQQFPDLHSELNLSSLELGDSALYFCASSVDLRETQYFGPGTRLLVL.